The 30 T cell receptor beta chains presented below share a single source sample, sequenced in a study of Ad26.COV2.S vaccination and SARS-CoV-2 variants. The protocol was immunoSEQ multiplex PCR, while the TCRdb copy is restricted to in-frame clones and leaves out a portion. The profile shows about 370,000 clones, around nine tenths of them singletons. The treatment is: roughly 18 received Ad26.COV2.S at low or high dose, single or two shots; five or six received placebo; per-sample allocation not given. Each sample was drawn 63 days after the first injection (of vaccine or placebo). The sample consisted of peripheral blood, taken in a trial of Ad26.COV2.S vaccine versus placebo. The receptors originated from a person aged 18-65 years who received the Ad26.COV2.S COVID-19 vaccine or a placebo.

This clone has more than one count but fewer than ten. The chain links TRBV20-1 to TRBJ1-2; D ambiguous. The V end was cut by 7 bases, the J end by 1 base, with 7 bases between. The CDR3 contains 11 residues. Germline assignment: CDR1 DFQATT and CDR2 SNEGSKA (reference sequence). The CDR3 DNA reads TGCAGTGTGGAGGTTAACTATGGCTACACCTTC. This gives the protein CSVEVNYGYTF.

This chain uses TRBV15 with TRBJ2-7; a possible D gene is TRBD2 (6 bases). V gave up 0 bases and J gave up 6 bases, with 18 bases separating them. CDR1 and CDR2 (germline): LNHNV, YYDKDF (reference sequence). This CDR3 comprises 16 residues. The CDR3 nucleotides read TGTGCCACCAGCAGAGAGCGAGGGAGGTTTGGAGTCGAGCAGTACTTC. Translation gives CATSRERGRFGVEQYF.

This chain joins TRBV4-2 and TRBJ2-1, with a weak D call TRBD2 (6 bases). Deletions cut 0 bases from V and 7 bases from J, with 13 bases between. Germline assignment: CDR1 LGHNA and CDR2 YNFKEQ. The CDR3 contains 15 residues. The CDR3 region has the DNA TGTGCCAGCAGCCAAGAAGGTGATGGAGGGAATGAGCAGTTCTTC. Protein: CASSQEGDGGNEQFF.

The CDR3 protein is CAISESRGDRNTIYF. The CDR3, as DNA: TGTGCCATCAGTGAGTCGCGGGGGGACAGAAACACCATATATTTT. The chain employs TRBV10-3 and TRBJ1-3; the D gene is possibly TRBD1 (6 bases). The CDR3 sequence is 15 residues long. The germline CDR1 and CDR2 sequences are ENHRY and SYGVKD. V was cut by 0 bases and J by 5 bases, with 11 bases left in between.

Only a few counts were recorded for this clone. V usage is TRBV25-1 and J usage is TRBJ1-1; no firm D call. Germline V lookup: CDR1 MGHDK, CDR2 SYGVNS. V was pared by 6 bases and J by 4 bases, with 21 bases between. The CDR3 sequence is 16 residues long. CDR3 protein: CASSRSFGLGSTEAFF. CDR3 bases: TGTGCCAGCAGCCGGTCGTTCGGGCTTGGGAGCACTGAAGCTTTCTTT. Full variable domain (missing parts from reference TRBV25-1 and TRBJ1-1): EADIYQTPRYLVIGTGKKITLECSQTMGHDKMYWYQQDPGMELHLIHYSYGVNSTEKGDLSSESTVSRIRTEHFPLTLESARPSHTSQYLCASSRSFGLGSTEAFFGQGTRLTVV.

Notes on this clone: Compared with germline, one end of the junction differs, possibly owing to a read error. The V call is TRBV6-5, the J call TRBJ2-1, with 10 positions matching TRBD2. Germline V lookup: CDR1 MNHEY, CDR2 SVGAGI. The CDR3 contains 14 residues. In DNA form, the CDR3 reads TGTGCCAGCACCCCTAGCGGGGGTTACACTGAGCAGTTCTTC. Translation gives CASTPSGGYTEQFF.

The chain joins TRBV18 to TRBJ1-1; possibly TRBD1 for D (6 bases). Germline CDR1 KGHSH, CDR2 LQKENI. V was cut by 6 bases and J by 1 base, with 9 bases left in between. CDR3 length equals 13 residues. The CDR3 sequence is CASSEDRNTEAFF. CDR3 sequence (DNA): TGTGCCAGCTCCGAGGACAGGAACACTGAAGCTTTCTTT.

The gene calls are TRBV3-1 (or the pseudogene TRBV3-2) and TRBJ2-5; D ambiguous. The CDR3 extends over 15 amino acids. V was cut by 0 bases and J by 4 bases, with 12 bases left in between. Looked up from germline, CDR1 is LGHDT and CDR2 is YNNKEL (reference sequence). The DNA of the CDR3 is TGTGCCAGCAGCCAAGATTTGTTAGCCCGAGAGACCCAGTACTTC. Its protein is CASSQDLLARETQYF.

This rearrangement joins TRBV19 to TRBJ1-5, with D possibly TRBD1 on 5 matching bases. Germline V gene data show CDR1 as LNHDA and CDR2 as SQIVND (reference sequence). Trimming shortened V by 6 bases and J by 5 bases, and 17 bases separated the two germline ends. The CDR3 totals 15 residues. CDR3 protein: CASSFGPGGDQPQHF. In nucleotides, the CDR3 is TGTGCCAGTAGCTTTGGTCCGGGGGGAGATCAGCCCCAGCATTTT. Using reference TRBV19 and TRBJ1-5 for the parts outside the CDR3, the full variable domain is DGGITQSPKYLFRKEGQNVTLSCEQNLNHDAMYWYRQDPGQGLRLIYYSQIVNDFQKGDIAEGYSVSREKKESFPLTVTSAQKNPTAFYLCASSFGPGGDQPQHFGDGTRLSIL.

The rearrangement uses TRBV5-4 and TRBJ2-7; D gene unclear. The germline V gene encodes CDR1 SGHNT and CDR2 YYREEE (reference sequence). This CDR3 is built from 13 residues. V dropped 4 bases and J dropped 6 bases, with 14 bases sitting between them. CDR3 amino acids: CASSVRPPGEQYF. The CDR3 DNA follows: TGTGCCAGCAGCGTCAGGCCTCCGGGCGAGCAGTACTTC.

This rearrangement joins TRBV5-1 to TRBJ2-7; D gene ambiguous. In germline, CDR1 is SGHRS, CDR2 YFSETQ. The CDR3 is 15 residues long. Trimming cost V 0 bases and J 2 bases, with 12 bases left between them. CDR3 coding DNA: TGCGCCAGCAGCTTGGGTCTGATTTCCACCTACGAGCAGTACTTC. Its translation is CASSLGLISTYEQYF.

The genes are TRBV2 and TRBJ1-2, with unresolved D. Germline V gives CDR1 SNHLY, CDR2 FYNNEI. Trimming removed 3 bases from V and 2 bases from J, with 7 bases in between. The CDR3 runs to 13 residues. The chain's CDR3 is CASSDTPNYGYTF. DNA of the CDR3: TGTGCCAGCAGTGATACACCAAACTATGGCTACACCTTC.

The V call is TRBV5-4, the J call TRBJ2-1; maybe TRBD1 (6 bases). CDR3 size: 13 residues. CDR1 SGHNT and CDR2 YYREEE come from the germline V gene (reference sequence). Trimming took 2 bases from V and 10 from J, leaving 13 bases between them. CDR3 sequence reads: CASSLGGTGEQFF. CDR3 DNA: TGTGCCAGCAGCTTAGGGGGAACGGGGGAGCAGTTCTTC.

The J gene is TRBJ2-4, the V gene TRBV5-4, with 9 bases fitting TRBD1. Per germline, CDR1 SGHNT and CDR2 YYREEE (reference sequence). CDR3 size: 16 residues. The V segment lost 4 bases and the J segment 0 bases; nucleotides outside the gene matches: 5. The CDR3 bases are TGTGCCAGCAGCCCGGGACAGGGCGTAGCCAAAAACATTCAGTACTTC. Protein sequence: CASSPGQGVAKNIQYF. Drawing the rest from reference TRBV5-4 and TRBJ2-4, the complete variable domain is ETGVTQSPTHLIKTRGQQVTLRCSSQSGHNTVSWYQQALGQGPQFIFQYYREEENGRGNFPPRFSGLQFPNYSSELNVNALELDDSALYLCASSPGQGVAKNIQYFGAGTRLSVL.

This chain links TRBV5-7 with TRBJ1-1, with D possibly being TRBD1 (6 bases). TRBV5-7 has ORF status, its function being uncertain. This CDR3 spans 17 amino acids. V was cut by 4 bases and J by 0 bases, with 19 bases left in between. The DNA of the CDR3 is TGTGCCAGCAGCCGAGGAGGGGGTTGTGCGATGAACACTGAAGCTTTCTTT. Amino acid sequence: CASSRGGGCAMNTEAFF.

The rearrangement uses TRBV19 and TRBJ1-6, with 7 bases that match TRBD1. V lost 6 bases to trimming and J lost 1 base; unmatched junction nucleotides: 9. The CDR3 is 17 amino acids. The germline V gene encodes CDR1 LNHDA and CDR2 SQIVND (reference sequence). The CDR3 sequence is CASSLLGRGSYNSPLHF. CDR3 nucleotide sequence: TGTGCCAGTAGCCTTCTCGGCAGGGGGTCCTATAATTCACCCCTCCACTTT.

CDR3 in amino acids: CASRDETYLPYF. The CDR3, as DNA: TGTGCCAGCAGAGATGAGACGTACCTGCCGTATTTT. The chain couples TRBV2 to TRBJ2-3; D remains unclear. This CDR3 comprises 12 residues. Germline V gene sequence: CDR1 SNHLY, CDR2 FYNNEI. The V gene lost 6 bases and the J gene lost 14 bases, with 18 bases spanning the gap.

This clone was observed once. The J gene is TRBJ2-5, the V gene TRBV7-9; 7 bases are shared with TRBD2. The CDR3 runs to 19 residues. The germline CDR1 and CDR2 sequences are SEHNR and FQNEAQ (reference sequence). Trimming at V came to 5 bases and at J to 4 bases, leaving 22 bases not matched to a gene. The CDR3 region is CASSDRSFMGGLRRETQYF. The CDR3 nucleotides are TGTGCCAGCAGCGACCGCTCATTTATGGGGGGGTTACGGCGAGAGACCCAGTACTTC.

This rearrangement joins TRBV30 to TRBJ1-2; D not resolved. CDR1 GTSNPN and CDR2 SVGIG come from the germline V gene (reference sequence). With 4 bases removed from V and 7 bases from J, the gap between germline ends came to 7 bases. CDR3 size: 10 residues. The CDR3 loop reads CAWKGSGYTF. CDR3 bases: TGTGCCTGGAAGGGAAGTGGCTACACCTTC.

Comment on this clone: The same CDR3 also results from other DNA sequences found in this sample. This chain uses TRBV6-6 with TRBJ1-1; possibly TRBD1 for D (5 bases). Per germline, CDR1 MNHNY and CDR2 SVGAGI (reference sequence). V lost 0 bases, J lost 6 bases, and 8 bases lay in between. The CDR3 loop spans 13 amino acids. The CDR3 DNA reads as TGTGCCAGCAGTTACTCCCAGGGCTCTGAAGCTTTCTTT. It is translated as CASSYSQGSEAFF.

The chain links TRBV30 to TRBJ1-5; D perhaps matches TRBD1 (5 bases). Trimming stripped 5 bases from V and 7 bases from J, with 12 bases between. Germline V gene data show CDR1 as GTSNPN and CDR2 as SVGIG (reference sequence). This CDR3 is 12 amino acids long. In nucleotides, the CDR3 is TGTGCCTGGGAAGCGCAGGGCCAGCCCCAGCATTTT. Translation gives CAWEAQGQPQHF.

CDR3 loop: CASAGDNTEAFF. For the CDR3, the DNA is TGCGCCAGCGCAGGGGACAACACTGAAGCTTTCTTT. The J gene is TRBJ1-1, the V gene TRBV5-1, with TRBD1 as a possible D gene (6 bases). V gave up 7 bases and J gave up 2 bases, with 9 bases separating them. Germline V lookup: CDR1 SGHRS, CDR2 YFSETQ. This CDR3 region has 12 residues.

The chain joins TRBV6-2 or TRBV6-3 to TRBJ1-5, with 10 positions matching TRBD1. The CDR3 sequence is 16 residues long. Germline V gene data show CDR1 as MNHEY and CDR2 as SVGEGT. After removal of 3 bases from V and 2 bases from J, the junction contained 4 bases not matched to a gene. CDR3 nucleotides: TGTGCCAGCAGTTATGGGACAGGGGTGGGCAATCAGCCCCAGCATTTT. Amino acid sequence: CASSYGTGVGNQPQHF.

V gene TRBV5-1 combines with J gene TRBJ1-2; D perhaps matches TRBD1 (6 bases). V was trimmed by 3 bases and J by 7 bases, leaving 10 bases between them. This CDR3 region has 12 residues. Per the germline V gene, CDR1 is SGHRS and CDR2 is YFSETQ. The CDR3 region has the DNA TGCGCCAGCAGCTCGGACAGAACTGGCTACACCTTC. Protein: CASSSDRTGYTF.

CDR3 amino acids: CASTILLYNEQFF. Here the CDR3 DNA reads TGTGCCAGCACCATACTTCTCTACAATGAGCAGTTCTTC. This sequence joins TRBV12-3 or TRBV12-4 and TRBJ2-1; D gene uncertain. With 7 bases removed from V and 3 bases from J, the gap between germline ends came to 10 bases. The CDR3 length is 13 residues.

This clone was observed a single time. The rearrangement joins TRBV2 to TRBJ1-4; D unclear. The ends were cut back, 0 bases at V and 7 bases at J, with 6 bases in the middle. CDR3 length: 13 residues. Germline CDR1 reads SNHLY; CDR2 reads FYNNEI. CDR3 DNA: TGTGCCAGCAGTGAAGCGCTCGGTGAAAAACTGTTTTTT. It translates to CASSEALGEKLFF.

The chain carries TRBV27 and TRBJ2-5; D is uncertain. This CDR3 contains 11 residues. V shed 5 bases and J shed 4 bases, with 5 bases lying between them. Germline V lookup: CDR1 MNHEY, CDR2 SMNVEV (reference sequence). CDR3 DNA: TGTGCCAGCAGTCCCGGAGAGACCCAGTACTTC. It yields the protein CASSPGETQYF.

The chain couples TRBV10-3 to TRBJ1-3, with TRBD1 as a possible D gene (5 bases). The germline V and J ends were trimmed by 4 bases and 4 bases, with 17 bases remaining between them. The CDR3 has 16 residues. The germline V gene encodes CDR1 ENHRY and CDR2 SYGVKD. The CDR3 coding sequence is TGTGCCATCAGTGCGGGTGTAGGGACGATGGGAAACACCATATATTTT. Encoded protein: CAISAGVGTMGNTIYF.

The chain employs TRBV4-3 and TRBJ1-3; D is ambiguous. The CDR3 sequence is 17 residues long. Trimming took 0 bases from V and 0 from J, leaving 12 bases between them. Germline V lookup: CDR1 LGHNA, CDR2 YSLEER. This chain's CDR3 is CASSQERAGSSGNTIYF. The CDR3 region has the DNA TGCGCCAGCAGCCAAGAGAGAGCGGGGAGCTCTGGAAACACCATATATTTT.

The count of this clone is one. V is TRBV3-1 (or the pseudogene TRBV3-2) and J is TRBJ1-1; tentatively, D is TRBD1 (6 bases). Germline loops: CDR1 LGHDT, CDR2 YNNKEL (reference sequence). V was cut by 2 bases and J by 1 base, with 8 bases left in between. The CDR3 runs 14 residues. Here the CDR3 reads CASSQQDRNTEAFF. As DNA, the CDR3 is TGTGCCAGCAGCCAACAGGACAGGAACACTGAAGCTTTCTTT.